This T cell receptor (beta chain) was recorded in a study of T cell repertoires in cytomegalovirus infection. TCRdb reprocessed the reads via MiXCR and lists one record per CDR3 protein. The data contain approximately 770,000 distinct CDR3 sequences, 25% to 30% of them singletons. Study results and caveats: CMV-specific HLA-C-restricted TCR beta clonotypes dominated the ex vivo response.

This clonotype has just a few counts. Antigen: not known. CDR1 SEHNR and CDR2 FQNEAQ come from the germline V gene (reference sequence). After removal of 5 bases from V and 5 bases from J, the junction contained 8 bases not matched to a gene. This CDR3 contains 15 residues. The chain has TRBV7-9 and TRBJ2-5; the match to TRBD1 covers 10 bases. The sample here was cultured CD8+ T cells from PBMCs, taken from culture after CMV antigen stimulation. The receptor was isolated from a human donor in good health (CMV status not recorded). Some clones in this sample may be carry-over from other donors' samples. The CDR3 DNA reads TGTGCCAGCAGCGCCCCGGGACAGGGGAAGGAGACCCAGTACTTC. It is translated as CASSAPGQGKETQYF.